This T cell receptor (beta chain) was profiled in a study of shared clonotypes between healthy human individuals. Sequencing was at deep level. Researchers divided each subset's genomic DNA evenly across several immunoSEQ plates. TCRdb's copy holds only in-frame clones and misses some; the assay was immunoSEQ multiplex PCR. Among about 490,000 clones listed, 79% were seen once. Trimming took 0 bases from V and 1 from J, leaving 13 bases between them. This CDR3 region has 16 residues. CDR1 and CDR2 from the germline V gene are LGHNA and YSLEER. This rearrangement joins TRBV4-3 to TRBJ2-7; no clear D. The sample consisted of PBMCs. The receptor's source is a woman aged 40 to 49 in good health. Some clones in this sample may be carry-over from other donors' samples. DNA of the CDR3: TGCGCCAGCAGCCAAGATCTGAGCGTTCCTTCCTACGAGCAGTACTTC. Protein sequence: CASSQDLSVPSYEQYF.